The present entry profiles one T cell receptor (beta chain) with its context. Germline CDR1 reads SNHLY; CDR2 reads FYNNEI. The CDR3 is 13 residues long. The junction had 3 bases not matched to a gene; V was cut back by 3 bases and J by 7 bases. TCRdb fed the 5' RACE reads into MiXCR, producing one record per CDR3 protein. The sample lists some 690,000 distinct CDR3 sequences, 21% occurring once. This record comes from a study of identical twins. The sample was also linked to a second study, of T cells expressing NK-cell markers.

Sequencing was done on a sample of PBMCs. V and J are TRBV2 and TRBJ2-5; 9 bases map to TRBD1. The receptor was derived from a woman younger than 35 in good health. The chain's CDR3 is CASSDQTGGTQYF. In DNA form, the CDR3 reads TGTGCCAGCAGTGACCAGACAGGGGGGACCCAGTACTTC.